The 3 T cell receptor beta chains below all came from one sample that was sequenced in a study of T cell responses to AZD1222 COVID-19 vaccine. Using immunoSEQ multiplex PCR, the repertoire was profiled, and TCRdb retains in-frame clones only, with some absent. This sample yields under 140,000 clones, of which around nine tenths are seen a single time; about 2.5% belongs to the top ten. Sample: peripheral blood, taken 28 days after the second AZD1222 dose. These receptors were collected from an adult who received the AZD1222 COVID-19 vaccine.

CDR3 DNA: TGTGCCACCAGCAGGAGGGGGACAGGGGACTACGAGCAGTACTTC. Translated: CATSRRGTGDYEQYF. The rearrangement uses TRBV15 and TRBJ2-7; 10 bases are a match to TRBD1. The CDR3 sequence is 15 residues long. In germline, CDR1 is LNHNV, CDR2 YYDKDF (reference sequence). Losses at the gene ends were 3 bases for V and 3 bases for J; bases not matched to a gene: 5.

The rearrangement joins TRBV5-4 to TRBJ2-2; D not certain. CDR1 and CDR2 (germline): SGHNT, YYREEE (reference sequence). This CDR3 region has 12 residues. Trimming took 1 base from V and 6 from J, leaving 4 bases between them. The CDR3 DNA reads TGTGCCAGCAGCTTGACCCCCGGGGAGCTGTTTTTT. This gives the protein CASSLTPGELFF. The whole variable domain, remainder taken from reference TRBV5-4 and TRBJ2-2, is ETGVTQSPTHLIKTRGQQVTLRCSSQSGHNTVSWYQQALGQGPQFIFQYYREEENGRGNFPPRFSGLQFPNYSSELNVNALELDDSALYLCASSLTPGELFFGEGSRLTVL.

The rearrangement links TRBV27 to TRBJ1-3, with no clear D. The V end lost 2 bases, the J end lost 0 bases, and 17 bases lay between the germline ends. The CDR3 contains 18 residues. Germline CDR1 is MNHEY and CDR2 is SMNVEV (reference sequence). The CDR3 DNA reads as TGTGCCAGCAGTTTAACTCAAGGCGGGCACTTCTCTGGAAACACCATATATTTT. This codes for CASSLTQGGHFSGNTIYF.